This T cell receptor (beta chain) appears in the sequencing data of a study of blood T cell repertoires in COVID-19. In the study overall: Acute and convalescent COVID-19 specimens originated in the United States, Italy and Spain. In each case, the material was cDNA or gDNA derived from T cells, B-cell-depleted T cells, or PBMCs.

Original processing notes: From reference gene primer amplification, estimates of nucleated cell counts were derived. TCRdb keeps only in-frame clones here, not all; method: immunoSEQ multiplex PCR. That table is the source of V, J and clone size, and D and trimming were worked out from the DNA. Among about 85,000 clones listed, around nine tenths were seen once. Trimming shortened V by 3 bases and J by 4 bases, and 7 bases separated the two germline ends. The CDR3 spans 13 residues. This clonotype was obtained from a man between 60 and 75 years old with acute or convalescent COVID-19. The chain is built from TRBV12-3 or TRBV12-4 and TRBJ1-3; D is unresolved. Sequenced input: peripheral blood. The CDR3 here is CASSFFLGNTIYF. CDR3 bases: TGTGCCAGCAGTTTCTTCTTAGGAAACACCATATATTTT.